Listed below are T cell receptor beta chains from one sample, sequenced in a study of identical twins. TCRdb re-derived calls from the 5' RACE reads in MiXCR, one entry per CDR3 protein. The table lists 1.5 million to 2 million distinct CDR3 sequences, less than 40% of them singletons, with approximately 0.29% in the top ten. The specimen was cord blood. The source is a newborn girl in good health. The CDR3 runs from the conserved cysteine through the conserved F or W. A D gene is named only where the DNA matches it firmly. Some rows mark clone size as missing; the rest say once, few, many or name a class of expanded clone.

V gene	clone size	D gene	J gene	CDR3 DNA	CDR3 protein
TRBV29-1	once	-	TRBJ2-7	TGCAGCGTTGAAGGTTTCGGGACCTACGAGCAGTACTTC	CSVEGFGTYEQYF
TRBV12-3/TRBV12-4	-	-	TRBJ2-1	TGTGCCAGCAGTTTAAGTTTCGGGCAGTTCTTC	CASSLSFGQFF
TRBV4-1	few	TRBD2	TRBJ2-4	TGCGCCAGCAGCCATACTAGCGGGGGAGAAAACATTCAGTACTTC	CASSHTSGGENIQYF
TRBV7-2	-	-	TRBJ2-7	TGTGCCAGCAGCTCGGACTGGAACGAGCAGTACTTC	CASSSDWNEQYF
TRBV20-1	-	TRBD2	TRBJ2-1	TGCAGTGCTAGAGCCACTAGCGGGGGGATGGATGAGCAGTTCTTC	CSARATSGGMDEQFF
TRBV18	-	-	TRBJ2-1	TGTGCCAGCTCACCGCGCCTAGTTTCCTACAATGAGCAGTTCTTC	CASSPRLVSYNEQFF
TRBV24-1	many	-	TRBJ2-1	TGTGCCACCAGTGATTTGGGGGACACCAATGAGCAGTTCTTC	CATSDLGDTNEQFF
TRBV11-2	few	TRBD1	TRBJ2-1	TGTGCCAGCAGCTCTGGGACAGATAATTACAATGAGCAGTTCTTC	CASSSGTDNYNEQFF
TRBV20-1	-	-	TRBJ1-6	TGCAGTGCTAGAGAAGGGGACTTCGGGGCACCCCTCCACTTT	CSAREGDFGAPLHF
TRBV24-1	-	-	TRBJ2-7	TGTGCCACCAGCAGAGGGGCCCAAGAGACCCGGTACTTC	CATSRGAQETRYF
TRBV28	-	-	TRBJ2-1	TGTGCCAGCAGGCTCTCCCCGAGCTCCTACAATGAGCAGTTCTTC	CASRLSPSSYNEQFF
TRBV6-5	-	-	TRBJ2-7	TGTGCCAGCAGTCCCCGATTGGGGCCCTACGAGCAGTACTTC	CASSPRLGPYEQYF
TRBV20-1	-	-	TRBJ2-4	TGCAGTGCTAGAGATCCGGGAGCCAAAAACATTCAGTACTTC	CSARDPGAKNIQYF
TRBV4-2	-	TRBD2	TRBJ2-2	TGTGCCAGCAGCCAAGATGGCGGGAGAGGGGCCGGGGAGCTGTTTTTT	CASSQDGGRGAGELFF
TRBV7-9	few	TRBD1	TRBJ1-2	TGTGCCAGCAGCCTGGGACAGGTGAACGACTATGGCTACACCTTC	CASSLGQVNDYGYTF
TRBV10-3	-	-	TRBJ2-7	TGTGCCACGGGACTCAGCCGGGGGCGGTACTTC	CATGLSRGRYF
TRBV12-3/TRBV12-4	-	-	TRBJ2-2	TGTGCCAGCAGTTATGTTTTTAGTACCGGGGAGCTGTTTTTT	CASSYVFSTGELFF
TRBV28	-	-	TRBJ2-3	TGTGCCATAGGACAGCCAACCCGGGGAGATACGCAGTATTTT	CAIGQPTRGDTQYF
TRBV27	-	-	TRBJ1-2	TGTGCCAGCAGAAACCGGGACGACTATGGCTACACCTTC	CASRNRDDYGYTF
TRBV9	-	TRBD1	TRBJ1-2	TGTGCCAGCAGTGACTACGCCAGGGGGCGAAGCTATGGCTACACCTTC	CASSDYARGRSYGYTF
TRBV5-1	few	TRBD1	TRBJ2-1	TGCGCCAGCTACGGACAGGGGGCGTACAATGAGCAGTTCTTC	CASYGQGAYNEQFF
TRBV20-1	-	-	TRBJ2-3	TGCAGTGCTGAGAACCTGGACACTGCGCAGTATTTT	CSAENLDTAQYF
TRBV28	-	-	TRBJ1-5	TGTGCCAGCAGTTTAATCCAGGGTGGGGATCCCCAGCATTTT	CASSLIQGGDPQHF
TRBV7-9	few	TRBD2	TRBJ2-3	TGTGCCAGCAGCTTACGCCCCTCAGCGGGAGCAAAGTTGGATACGCAGTATTTT	CASSLRPSAGAKLDTQYF
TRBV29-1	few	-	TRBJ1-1	TGCAGCGTTGTGTGGGAGGGGGACACTGAAGCTTTCTTT	CSVVWEGDTEAFF
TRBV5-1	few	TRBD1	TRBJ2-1	TGCGCCAGCAGCGCTTCCGGACAGGGGGTCAATGAGCAGTTCTTC	CASSASGQGVNEQFF
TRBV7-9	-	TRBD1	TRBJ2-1	TGTGCCAGCAGCTTTAGCAGGGGGCCCCACAATGAGCAGTTCTTC	CASSFSRGPHNEQFF
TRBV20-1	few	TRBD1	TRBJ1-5	TGCAGTGCTAGAACGTACAGGGGCGCGAGTAGTCAGCCCCAGCATTTT	CSARTYRGASSQPQHF
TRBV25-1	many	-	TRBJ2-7	TGTGCCAGCAGTGAGGCGGACGAGCAGTACTTC	CASSEADEQYF
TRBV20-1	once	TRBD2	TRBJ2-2	TGCAGTGCTAGAGATTGGAGACTAGCAAACACCGGGGAGCTGTTTTTT	CSARDWRLANTGELFF
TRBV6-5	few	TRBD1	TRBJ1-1	TGTGCCAGCAGTTACGGGACAGACTACACTGAAGCTTTCTTT	CASSYGTDYTEAFF
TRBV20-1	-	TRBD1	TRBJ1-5	TGCAGTGCTAGAGTAGGACAGGGCGTGCAGCCCCAGCATTTT	CSARVGQGVQPQHF
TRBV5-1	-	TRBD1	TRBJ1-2	TGCGCCAGCAGCAGCTCGCAGGGGGCTTATGGCTACACCTTC	CASSSSQGAYGYTF
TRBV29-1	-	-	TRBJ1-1	TGCAGCGTTGCTCAATTGAACACTGAAGCTTTCTTT	CSVAQLNTEAFF
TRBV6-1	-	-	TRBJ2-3	TGTGCCAGCAGTAGAGAGACAGGACGCACAGATACGCAGTATTTT	CASSRETGRTDTQYF
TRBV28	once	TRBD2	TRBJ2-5	TGTGCCAGTGCCAAGACCGGACTCGGGAGGGGGTACTTC	CASAKTGLGRGYF